Below, one T cell receptor (beta chain) is given with its context. There is no known antigen for this receptor. Per-nucleotide qualities are absent, and no much larger clonotype sits a single base away. V is pared back by 1 base and J by 1 base, with 8 bases lying between the germline termini. There are 14 amino acids in the CDR3, from cysteine to phenylalanine inclusive. Of the read, only the CDR3 DNA is kept; its 42 bases are in frame from base 1. The germline V gene (reference sequence) supplies CDR1 SGHNT and CDR2 YYREEE. This sample was included in a study of T cell responses to AZD1222 COVID-19 vaccine (dated by TCRdb to the early 2020s). With regard to the full study: TCR sequencing was performed for about 240 trial participants, of whom approximately 200 were given two doses of AZD1222 and around 26 were given two doses of MenACWY control vaccine. Trial participants were enrolled by age into subgroups of 18-55, 56-69 and 70-plus years, and roughly 160, 29 and 62 TCR-sequenced participants, respectively, were included in these subgroups.

On the study overall, not on this receptor specifically: A significant rise in spike-specific TCR breadth and depth was observed after two AZD1222 doses relative to day 0 and relative to MenACWY recipients. Most participants were white British and females outnumbered males, and the authors suggested that clonal diversity may have been underestimated. Nearly half of unique spike-specific TCRs reportedly recognized epitopes outside regions mutated in the B.1.351 and B.1.1.7 variants. Vaccine-associated CD4 TCRs spanned the whole spike protein, with dominant responses in regions 160-218 and 743-854. Because no day 14 peak-response samples were available, the repertoires could be characterized only after the peak T cell response. Conclusions about previously exposed vaccinees were limited because only six AZD1222 recipients were SARS-CoV-2 seropositive at baseline. In the small 56-69-year group, the increase in depth fell short of significance, most likely because of low power.

The CDR3 regions of human TCRbeta chains were analyzed by immunosequencing. Per the authors' processing: Repertoire TCRs were checked for matches against a reference library of SARS-CoV-2-specific TCRs that had been generated using the MIRA antigen-specificity platform. Breadth was defined as the fraction of unique TCRs that were SARS-CoV-2-associated. Depth was defined as the fraction of total T cells that were SARS-CoV-2-associated. Using the MIRA data, each spike-specific TCR was assigned both to the spike region to which the TCR was reactive and to a CD4 or CD8 class. Log10-transformed breadth and depth values were compared by one-way ANOVA with Sidak's multiple comparisons tests. TCRdb limited this immuneACCESS table to in-frame rearrangements with V and J called. A share of clones is missing; checked studies link under half to unresolved V genes, and the rest is unexplained. V, J and clone size derive from that table, while D and trimming were established from the DNA sequence. The table for this sample lists about 140,000 clones; 80% to 95% of them were counted only once. 3% to 4.5% of the sample is taken by the ten largest.

The intended sense of this specimen's time point label: about 28 days (+/-7) after the second vaccine dose. AZD1222 recipients whose second dose came at about 4 weeks and those whose second dose came at about 12 weeks were combined into one group, since spike-specific TCR depth and breadth did not differ between the two schedules. Samples from vaccinated people were obtained from the UK trials COV001 and COV002, which included a single-blind randomized controlled phase 2/3 trial of AZD1222 (ChAdOx1 nCoV-19) in healthy adults. For TCRbeta chain sequencing, PBMC samples from trial participants were taken at day 0 and at day 28 after the second dose.

This specimen consisted of peripheral blood, obtained 28 days after the second AZD1222 dose. The chain is assembled from TRBV5-4 and TRBJ1-1; the D gene lacks a confident call. This receptor was obtained from an adult who received the AZD1222 COVID-19 vaccine. CDR3 sequence: CASSLKVQNTEAFF. The DNA is TGTGCCAGCAGCTTGAAGGTCCAGAACACTGAAGCTTTCTTT.